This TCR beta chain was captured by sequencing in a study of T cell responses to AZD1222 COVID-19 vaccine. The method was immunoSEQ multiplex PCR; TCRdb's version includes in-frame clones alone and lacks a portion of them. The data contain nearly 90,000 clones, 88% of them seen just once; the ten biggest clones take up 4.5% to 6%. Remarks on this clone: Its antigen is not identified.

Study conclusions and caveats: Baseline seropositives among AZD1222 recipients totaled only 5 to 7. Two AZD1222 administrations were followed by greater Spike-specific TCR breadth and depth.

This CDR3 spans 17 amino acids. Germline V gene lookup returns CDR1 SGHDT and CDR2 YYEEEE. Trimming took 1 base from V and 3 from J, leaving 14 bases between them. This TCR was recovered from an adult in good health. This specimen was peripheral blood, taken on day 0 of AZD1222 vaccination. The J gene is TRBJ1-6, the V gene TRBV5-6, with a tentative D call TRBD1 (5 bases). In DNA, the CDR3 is TGTGCCAGCAGCTTGTGGCGGGGGATGAGCTATAATTCACCCCTCCACTTT. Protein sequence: CASSLWRGMSYNSPLHF.